The 28 T cell receptor beta chains reported below all come from one sample, sequenced in a study of PD-L1 blockade in urothelial cancer. Indicated time point: pretreatment peripheral blood. Measured with immunoSEQ multiplex PCR; TCRdb has only the in-frame clones, and not every one. Of tens of thousands of clones listed, around 89% are singletons. This sample comprised PBMCs, obtained around atezolizumab (anti-PD-L1) treatment. Receptors were obtained from a woman of 80 years or more with urothelial cancer.

The chain combines TRBV25-1 with TRBJ2-5; a weak D match, TRBD2 (5 bases). Trimming pared 3 bases from V and 4 bases from J, leaving 21 bases between. Germline V gives CDR1 MGHDK, CDR2 SYGVNS. The CDR3 loop spans 17 amino acids. The CDR3 is CASSDFKLRLGGETQYF. The CDR3 nucleotides read TGTGCCAGCAGTGACTTCAAATTGCGGCTAGGAGGAGAGACCCAGTACTTC.

The chain carries TRBV19 and TRBJ2-7; 7 bases are a match to TRBD2. There are 15 residues in the CDR3. The germline CDR1 and CDR2 sequences are LNHDA and SQIVND (reference sequence). Losses at the gene ends were 4 bases for V and 0 bases for J; bases not matched to a gene: 6. The CDR3: CASSKAGSSSYEQYF. The CDR3 region has the DNA TGTGCCAGTAGTAAAGCGGGATCAAGCTCCTACGAGCAGTACTTC. Looking up the rest from reference TRBV19 and TRBJ2-7 gives the full variable domain: DGGITQSPKYLFRKEGQNVTLSCEQNLNHDAMYWYRQDPGQGLRLIYYSQIVNDFQKGDIAEGYSVSREKKESFPLTVTSAQKNPTAFYLCASSKAGSSSYEQYFGPGTRLTVT.

The V gene is TRBV15, the J gene TRBJ1-5; 7 bases align to TRBD1. The V gene's germline CDR1 is LNHNV and CDR2 YYDKDF (reference sequence). With 1 base clipped from V and 4 bases from J, the junction kept 10 bases outside the gene matches. The CDR3 totals 17 residues. The CDR3 protein is CATSRVVGGAGNQPQHF. The CDR3 DNA follows: TGTGCCACCAGCAGAGTAGTAGGGGGCGCAGGGAATCAGCCCCAGCATTTT.

The rearrangement joins TRBV27 to TRBJ1-1, with 7 nucleotides matching TRBD1. CDR1 and CDR2 from the germline V gene are MNHEY and SMNVEV (reference sequence). The CDR3 consists of 14 residues. J lost 4 bases, V lost 8 bases, and 10 bases had no gene match. CDR3: CASRRQGGVTEAFF. As DNA, the CDR3 is TGTGCCAGCCGCCGACAGGGAGGAGTCACTGAAGCTTTCTTT.

CDR3 DNA: TGTGCCAGCAGCCAAGATCTTATTGACACCGGGGAGCTGTTTTTT. Amino acid sequence: CASSQDLIDTGELFF. The V and J genes are TRBV14 and TRBJ2-2; D not resolved. Trimming removed 0 bases from V and 3 bases from J, with 8 bases in between. This CDR3 comprises 15 residues. Germline CDR1 is SGHDN and CDR2 is FVKESK.

The V and J genes are TRBV5-1 and TRBJ2-2; D may be TRBD2 (5 bases). Trimming took off 8 bases at V and 1 base at J, with 6 bases between the two ends. The CDR3 spans 12 residues. The germline gives CDR1 SGHRS, CDR2 YFSETQ. Here the CDR3 DNA reads TGCGCCAGTCGGGAGAACACCGGGGAGCTGTTTTTT. This gives the protein CASRENTGELFF.

J is TRBJ1-1 and V is TRBV13; TRBD1 aligns across 8 bases. Germline-derived CDR1 and CDR2 are PRHDT and FYEKMQ (reference sequence). The CDR3 length is 15 residues. Trimming at V came to 5 bases and at J to 1 base, leaving 6 bases not matched to a gene. The CDR3 is CASSRDQGANTEAFF. DNA of the CDR3: TGTGCCAGCAGCCGGGATCAGGGGGCGAACACTGAAGCTTTCTTT.

The V and J genes are TRBV2 and TRBJ2-3; TRBD1 agrees at 8 bases. With V trimmed by 2 bases and J by 6 bases, 7 bases remained unmatched. CDR3 length: 15 amino acids. The germline CDR1 and CDR2 sequences are SNHLY and FYNNEI. For the CDR3, the DNA is TGTGCCAGCAGTGAATTTGCAGGGGGCTCGGATACGCAGTATTTT. This gives the protein CASSEFAGGSDTQYF.

The J gene is TRBJ1-2, the V gene TRBV21-1; the tabulated D call, TRBD1, remains unverified against the DNA. TRBV21-1 is a recognized pseudogene. The CDR3 spans 16 residues. The CDR3 bases are TGTGCCAGCAGCAAAGCGCGGGCCCAGGGGGCGGCTGGCTACACCTTC. Translating gives CASSKARAQGAAGYTF.

This clone was seen only once. The gene calls are TRBV11-2 and TRBJ1-1; D ambiguous. The CDR3 has 13 residues. V was clipped by 0 bases and J by 3 bases, with 5 bases between them. Germline CDR1 and CDR2: SGHAT and FQNNGV. In DNA form, the CDR3 reads TGTGCCAGCAGCTTAGATATGTACACTGAAGCTTTCTTT. Amino acids: CASSLDMYTEAFF.

The chain recombines TRBV11-3 with TRBJ1-1; no clear D. The V end was cut by 5 bases, the J end by 1 base, with 11 bases between. CDR3 length: 14 residues. CDR1 and CDR2 (germline): SGHNT, YENEEA. The CDR3 region is CASSPSNWNTEAFF. The DNA of the CDR3 is TGTGCCAGCAGCCCCTCGAACTGGAACACTGAAGCTTTCTTT.

The gene calls are TRBV29-1 and TRBJ2-7, with 7 bases aligning to TRBD1. This CDR3 has 15 amino acids. Germline lookup yields CDR1 SQVTM and CDR2 ANQGSEA. J lost 1 base, V lost 6 bases, and 12 bases had no gene match. For the CDR3, the DNA is TGCAGCGTCGCCTCTGGACAGGAGGTATCCTACGAGCAGTACTTC. It is translated as CSVASGQEVSYEQYF.

This rearrangement joins TRBV19 to TRBJ1-5; D remains ambiguous. The germline CDR1 and CDR2 sequences are LNHDA and SQIVND (reference sequence). The CDR3 extends over 13 amino acids. Trimming took off 1 base at V and 4 bases at J, with 5 bases between the two ends. The CDR3 region has the DNA TGTGCCAGTAGTATAGGAGGGAATCAGCCCCAGCATTTT. It translates to CASSIGGNQPQHF.

V is TRBV5-6 and J is TRBJ2-1, with 7 positions matching TRBD1. This CDR3 is 13 amino acids long. V dropped 0 bases and J dropped 8; count of bases not matched to a gene: 2. Germline CDR1 SGHDT, CDR2 YYEEEE. In DNA form, the CDR3 reads TGTGCCAGCAGCTTGGAGGGGGCGGATGAGCAGTTCTTC. It is translated as CASSLEGADEQFF.

The J gene is TRBJ2-1, the V gene TRBV5-4, with D tentatively TRBD1 (6 bases). Germline-derived CDR1 and CDR2 are SGHNT and YYREEE (reference sequence). V lost 7 bases and J lost 2, with 16 bases in between. This CDR3 region has 15 residues. The CDR3 here is CASGQQGRTYNEQFF. The DNA for the CDR3 is TGTGCCAGCGGCCAACAGGGCCGAACCTACAATGAGCAGTTCTTC.

V usage is TRBV10-1 and J usage is TRBJ2-2, with 9 bases that match TRBD1. Germline CDR1 WNHNN, CDR2 SYGVQD (reference sequence). V shed 5 bases, J shed 4 bases, and the junction held 2 bases outside the gene matches. The CDR3 contains 14 residues. This CDR3 reads CASSTQGATGELFF. DNA for the CDR3: TGCGCCAGCAGTACACAGGGGGCCACCGGGGAGCTGTTTTTT.

This clone was detected only once. The chain recombines TRBV2 with TRBJ1-5, with a tentative D call TRBD1 (5 bases). CDR1 is SNHLY and CDR2 is FYNNEI in the germline V gene. V lost 3 bases to trimming and J lost 0 bases, with 9 bases between them. The CDR3 length is 15 residues. The CDR3 DNA follows: TGTGCCAGCAGTGAGCAGGGCTATAGCAATCAGCCCCAGCATTTT. This translates into CASSEQGYSNQPQHF.

V usage is TRBV19 and J usage is TRBJ1-1, with a possible D match to TRBD1 (5 bases). This CDR3 has 15 amino acids. The V end lost 7 bases, the J end lost 1 base, and 16 bases lay between the germline ends. From germline, CDR1 is LNHDA and CDR2 SQIVND (reference sequence). In DNA form, the CDR3 reads TGTGCCAGTATCGCCGAAGGGACTGCGAACACTGAAGCTTTCTTT. Translated: CASIAEGTANTEAFF.

The chain recombines TRBV10-3 with TRBJ2-5, with D possibly matching TRBD2 (6 bases). Trimming stripped 2 bases from V and 5 bases from J, with 6 bases between. Per germline, CDR1 ENHRY and CDR2 SYGVKD. The CDR3 contains 12 residues. In DNA, the CDR3 is TGTGCCATCAGTGAGGGGGGGGAGACCCAGTACTTC. Protein sequence: CAISEGGETQYF.

The gene calls are TRBV7-9 and TRBJ2-1; 10 nucleotides match TRBD2. This CDR3 comprises 14 residues. The V gene's germline CDR1 is SEHNR and CDR2 FQNEAQ (reference sequence). V was pared by 7 bases and J by 2 bases, with 2 bases of the junction left unmatched. In DNA form, the CDR3 reads TGTGCCAGCACTCTAGCGGGGGCCTACAATGAGCAGTTCTTC. Protein: CASTLAGAYNEQFF. The full variable domain, with the rest looked up from reference TRBV7-9 and TRBJ2-1, is DTGVSQNPRHKITKRGQNVTFRCDPISEHNRLYWYRQTLGQGPEFLTYFQNEAQLEKSRLLSDRFSAERPKGSFSTLEIQRTEQGDSAMYLCASTLAGAYNEQFFGPGTRLTVL.

The chain is built from TRBV30 and TRBJ1-1, with D uncertain. V shed 3 bases and J shed 2 bases, with 10 bases lying between them. This CDR3 is 13 amino acids long. Per the germline V gene, CDR1 is GTSNPN and CDR2 is SVGIG (reference sequence). The CDR3 bases are TGTGCCTGGAGCCGCTACTCAAACACTGAAGCTTTCTTT. It specifies CAWSRYSNTEAFF.

The rearrangement joins TRBV27 to TRBJ2-5; TRBD1 might be the D (6 bases). V was cut by 3 bases and J by 2 bases, with 13 bases left in between. The germline V gene has CDR1 MNHEY and CDR2 SMNVEV (reference sequence). The CDR3 is 15 residues long. Written as DNA, the CDR3 is TGTGCCAGCAGTTTCGCAGGGGCAGGGCAAGAGACCCAGTACTTC. Its translation is CASSFAGAGQETQYF.

The chain couples TRBV13 to TRBJ1-2; the match to TRBD1 covers 10 bases. The germline V gene encodes CDR1 PRHDT and CDR2 FYEKMQ (reference sequence). Trimming took 4 bases from V and 6 from J; bases not matched to a gene: 5. This CDR3 contains 14 residues. The CDR3 DNA is TGTGCCAGCAGCTACCGGGACAGGGGAAATGGCTACACCTTC. Its translation is CASSYRDRGNGYTF.

The chain recombines TRBV7-8 with TRBJ2-7; 7 nucleotides agree with TRBD1. Germline V gene sequence: CDR1 SGHVS, CDR2 FQNEAQ. Unmatched junction bases numbered 9, after V lost 6 bases and J lost 1 base. The CDR3 loop spans 15 amino acids. The CDR3 region is CASSPGKGASYEQYF. The CDR3 region has the DNA TGTGCCAGCAGTCCCGGGAAGGGGGCTTCCTACGAGCAGTACTTC.

The rearrangement joins TRBV14 to TRBJ2-1; TRBD2 is a possible D gene (5 bases). The CDR3 has 14 amino acids. Trimming left V 4 bases short and J 7 bases short, with 14 bases between. Per germline, CDR1 SGHDN and CDR2 FVKESK. Here the CDR3 DNA reads TGTGCCAGCAGCCTATCAAGATCGGGGAATGAGCAGTTCTTC. This gives the protein CASSLSRSGNEQFF.

The J gene is TRBJ1-1, the V gene TRBV5-1; 11 bases are a match to TRBD1. V dropped 0 bases and J dropped 3; count of bases not matched to a gene: 1. Germline values: CDR1 SGHRS, CDR2 YFSETQ. This CDR3 is built from 15 residues. CDR3 nucleotides: TGCGCCAGCAGCTTGGAGGACAGGGGGCACACTGAAGCTTTCTTT. It is translated as CASSLEDRGHTEAFF.

This rearrangement joins TRBV11-1 to TRBJ2-7, with 11 bases identical to TRBD1. Germline CDR1 reads SGHAT; CDR2 reads FQDESV (reference sequence). The CDR3 is 15 residues long. The ends lost 4 bases at V and 2 bases at J; junction bases unmatched: 4. CDR3 DNA sequence: TGTGCCAGCAGCTCTGTGGGACAGGGGGCCTACGAGCAGTACTTC. Translating it yields CASSSVGQGAYEQYF.

This rearrangement joins TRBV11-2 to TRBJ1-2; 10 nucleotides line up with TRBD1. The CDR3 sequence is 15 residues long. J lost 3 bases, V lost 5 bases, and 6 bases had no gene match. CDR1 and CDR2 from the germline V gene are SGHAT and FQNNGV. The chain's CDR3 is CASSIGTGAYYGYTF. The CDR3 coding sequence is TGTGCCAGCAGCATTGGGACAGGGGCCTACTATGGCTACACCTTC.